This passage covers 13 T cell receptor beta chains from one sample sequenced in a study of cytomegalovirus exposure and HLA in healthy donors. The table came from immunoSEQ multiplex PCR; TCRdb's copy has only in-frame clones and leaves some out. The sample has around 400,000 clones, roughly 90% seen once. Material for sequencing was PBMCs. Receptors were obtained from a woman aged 18-30 years in good health and CMV-seronegative.

V and J are TRBV7-9 and TRBJ1-2, with D perhaps matching TRBD1 (6 bases). The CDR3 extends over 14 amino acids. V lost 7 bases to trimming and J lost 8 bases, with 20 bases between them. Germline assignment: CDR1 SEHNR and CDR2 FQNEAQ (reference sequence). The CDR3, as DNA: TGTGCCAGCACGAGACCGGGACATGGATTCGGCTACACCTTC. Translated: CASTRPGHGFGYTF.

V usage is TRBV28 and J usage is TRBJ1-4; 7 bases agree with TRBD1. V shed 6 bases, J shed 13 bases, and the junction held 5 bases outside the gene matches. Looked up from germline, CDR1 is MDHEN and CDR2 is SYDVKM. The CDR3 sequence is 11 residues long. This CDR3 reads CASRRAGGLFF. The CDR3 coding sequence is TGTGCCAGCAGGCGGGCAGGGGGACTGTTTTTT.

This clone was counted at least ten times. The CDR3 spells CAWSAGTVFYEQYF. The DNA of the CDR3 is TGTGCCTGGAGTGCTGGGACAGTTTTCTACGAGCAGTACTTC. The chain carries TRBV30 and TRBJ2-7; 7 bases match TRBD1. V dropped 1 base and J dropped 3; count of bases not matched to a gene: 6. The CDR3 consists of 14 residues. Germline lookup yields CDR1 GTSNPN and CDR2 SVGIG (reference sequence). Based on the CDR3 plus reference TRBV30 and TRBJ2-7, the full variable domain is SQTIHQWPATLVQPVGSPLSLECTVEGTSNPNLYWYRQAAGRGLQLLFYSVGIGQISSEVPQNLSASRPQDRQFILSSKKLLLSDSGFYLCAWSAGTVFYEQYFGPGTRLTVT.

This rearrangement joins TRBV30 to TRBJ2-2; possible D gene TRBD1, 6 bases. This CDR3 comprises 15 residues. The ends were cut back, 1 base at V and 1 base at J, with 10 bases in the middle. Germline CDR1 GTSNPN, CDR2 SVGIG (reference sequence). CDR3 nucleotides: TGTGCCTGGAGTGGTGGACAGATGAACACCGGGGAGCTGTTTTTT. Translation: CAWSGGQMNTGELFF.

This sequence joins TRBV21-1 and TRBJ2-1; TRBD1 reflects the table's D call only, with no check against the DNA. TRBV21-1 is recorded as a pseudogene. The CDR3 has 13 residues. The CDR3 DNA sequence: TGTGCCAGCAGCAGGGGACAATACAATGAGCAGTTCTTC. This codes for CASSRGQYNEQFF.

This clone has a single count. The rearrangement uses TRBV27 and TRBJ2-7, with a weak D call TRBD1 (6 bases). CDR1 is MNHEY, CDR2 SMNVEV, per germline (reference sequence). The length of the CDR3 is 13 residues. Trimming pared 3 bases from V and 5 bases from J, leaving 11 bases between. The CDR3 sequence: CASSFSTGNEQYF. The DNA of the CDR3 is TGTGCCAGCAGTTTTTCAACAGGGAACGAGCAGTACTTC.

The gene calls are TRBV29-1 and TRBJ2-3, with 10 bases identical to TRBD1. The CDR3 extends over 13 amino acids. After removal of 6 bases from V and 6 bases from J, the junction contained 6 bases not matched to a gene. Germline-derived CDR1 and CDR2 are SQVTM and ANQGSEA. This chain's CDR3 is CSVGTGVPDTQYF. The CDR3 DNA follows: TGCAGCGTCGGGACAGGGGTGCCCGATACGCAGTATTTT.

The V gene is TRBV2, the J gene TRBJ1-2; TRBD1 is a possible D gene (6 bases). CDR3 length equals 15 residues. Trimming removed 7 bases at V and 4 bases at J, with 19 bases between. The germline CDR1 and CDR2 sequences are SNHLY and FYNNEI. CDR3 sequence: CASKELGQWVYGYTF. The CDR3 DNA reads TGTGCCAGCAAAGAATTGGGACAATGGGTCTATGGCTACACCTTC.

This clone appeared a few times. This rearrangement joins TRBV2 to TRBJ1-6; D gene uncertain. V was trimmed by 3 bases and J by 10 bases, leaving 13 bases between them. The CDR3 runs to 14 residues. CDR1 SNHLY and CDR2 FYNNEI come from the germline V gene. In DNA, the CDR3 is TGTGCCAGCAGTGAGGGGAGGGTCCCGTCACCCCTCCACTTT. Translated, it gives CASSEGRVPSPLHF.

The V and J genes are TRBV18 and TRBJ1-2, with 10 nucleotides matching TRBD1. CDR1 KGHSH and CDR2 LQKENI come from the germline V gene. There are 13 residues in the CDR3. V dropped 3 bases and J dropped 8; count of bases not matched to a gene: 3. CDR3: CASSPGTGEGYTF. The CDR3 bases are TGTGCCAGCTCACCCGGGACAGGGGAGGGCTACACCTTC.

V gene TRBV15 combines with J gene TRBJ1-1; 7 nucleotides match TRBD1. Trimming at V came to 1 base and at J to 0 bases, leaving 11 bases not matched to a gene. CDR3 size: 18 residues. CDR1 and CDR2 from the germline V gene are LNHNV and YYDKDF (reference sequence). The CDR3 sequence: CATSRVLTWDRMNTEAFF. Written as DNA, the CDR3 is TGTGCCACCAGCAGAGTCCTTACCTGGGACAGAATGAACACTGAAGCTTTCTTT.

The rearrangement links TRBV7-8 to TRBJ2-5; possibly TRBD2 for D (6 bases). V dropped 4 bases and J dropped 5 bases, with 17 bases sitting between them. The CDR3 loop spans 15 amino acids. Looked up from germline, CDR1 is SGHVS and CDR2 is FQNEAQ. CDR3: CASSSYLSREETQYF. The DNA for the CDR3 is TGTGCCAGCAGCTCCTATCTGTCCCGGGAGGAGACCCAGTACTTC.

The V gene is TRBV7-2, the J gene TRBJ2-3; 10 nucleotides agree with TRBD1. Germline lookup yields CDR1 SGHTA and CDR2 FQGNSA. V was clipped by 5 bases and J by 4 bases; unmatched bases: 6. CDR3 length equals 15 residues. CDR3: CASSPGGTGADTQYF. CDR3 bases: TGTGCCAGCAGCCCAGGGGGGACAGGGGCAGATACGCAGTATTTT.